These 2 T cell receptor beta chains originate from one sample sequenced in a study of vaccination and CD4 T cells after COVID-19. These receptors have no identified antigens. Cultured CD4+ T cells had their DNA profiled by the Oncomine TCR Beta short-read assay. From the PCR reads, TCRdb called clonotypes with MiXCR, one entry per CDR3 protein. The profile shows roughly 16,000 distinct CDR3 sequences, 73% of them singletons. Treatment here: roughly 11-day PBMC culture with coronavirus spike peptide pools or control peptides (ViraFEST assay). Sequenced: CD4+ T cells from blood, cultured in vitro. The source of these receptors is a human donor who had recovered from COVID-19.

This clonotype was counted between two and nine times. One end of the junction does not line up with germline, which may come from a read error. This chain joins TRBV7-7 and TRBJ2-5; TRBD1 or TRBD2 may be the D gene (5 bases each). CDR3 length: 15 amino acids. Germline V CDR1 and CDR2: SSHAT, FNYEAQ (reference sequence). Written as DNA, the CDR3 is TGTGCTAGCAGCTTAAGTGGGACGCAGCAAGAGACCCAGTACTTC. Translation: CASSLSGTQQETQYF.

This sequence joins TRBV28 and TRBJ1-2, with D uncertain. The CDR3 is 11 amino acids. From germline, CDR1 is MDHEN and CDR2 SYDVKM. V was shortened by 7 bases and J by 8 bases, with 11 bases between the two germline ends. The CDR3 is CASTNICGYTF. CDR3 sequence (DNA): TGTGCCAGCACCAACATCTGCGGCTACACCTTC.